The clone carrying this TCR beta chain has only a few counts. The source of the sample is a study of shared T cell receptors in the human thymus. TCRdb keeps only in-frame clones here, not all; method: immunoSEQ multiplex PCR. In the table there are some 720,000 clones, 88% of which are singletons. CDR1 is MNHEY and CDR2 is SVGAGI in the germline V gene. The CDR3 has 15 amino acids. V lost 6 bases and J lost 1; bases outside the gene matches: 7. These sequences were also reported in another study, on human thymus T cells. That paper states: Infants, healthy and Finnish, who were having corrective surgery for congenital heart defects served as donors. The thymus was resected at corrective cardiac surgery. Usage of V and J genes appeared biased in thymic and blood repertoires.

The material sequenced was thymocytes. The origin of this receptor is a boy younger than two with a congenital heart defect. The chain employs TRBV6-5 and TRBJ2-7; 9 nucleotides match TRBD2. CDR3 region: CASRGRGGRSYEQYF. The CDR3 nucleotides read TGTGCCAGCAGGGGGCGGGGGGGCAGGTCCTACGAGCAGTACTTC.